This TCR beta chain was obtained from a study of CD4 T cells in relation to SARS-CoV-2 and coronaviruses. Turning to the study itself: TCR beta CDR3s were sequenced after roughly ten-day antigen culture of PBMCs. No peptide or an HIV-1 Nef peptide pool served as negative control.

Germline V gene data show CDR1 as MNHNY and CDR2 as SVGAGI (reference sequence). This CDR3 contains 16 residues. V was cut by 6 bases and J by 0 bases, with 15 bases left in between. About this clone itself: No antigen is known for it.

Unexposed donor CD4+ T cells date from about 2010-2018, before the COVID-19 pandemic. CD4+ T cells were isolated from the cells after less than 13 days of culture. Each well had 1.5 million to 2.5 million PBMCs in around 4.9% human AB serum with IL-2. Repertoires were generated with immunoSEQ multiplex PCR, while TCRdb's copy carries only in-frame clones and drops some. The sample lists 25,000 to 30,000 clones, less than 85% occurring once. Sequencing was performed on CD4+ T cells from PBMCs, cultured in vitro. The chain links TRBV6-6 to TRBJ1-5, with D possibly being TRBD1 (5 bases). This receptor was taken from a human donor in good health. The CDR3 nucleotides are TGTGCCAGCAGGGCAGACAGAAGTTATAGCAATCAGCCCCAGCATTTT. Protein: CASRADRSYSNQPQHF.